These 21 T cell receptor beta chains originate from one sample sequenced in a study of human T cells and chemical hapten exposure. Individual cDNA molecules had unique molecular identifiers attached to them by the library. TCRdb re-called the reads through MiXCR, storing one row per CDR3 protein. The sample lists fewer than 5,000 distinct CDR3 sequences, around 49% occurring once. Noted treatment: therapeutic diphenylcyclopropenone sensitization with weekly scalp DPC. Source: whole blood, taken before DPC sensitization or 2, 6, or about 24 weeks after (not recorded which). The receptor set was obtained from an adult with alopecia areata. Some clones in this sample may be carry-over from other donors' samples. This table probably holds off-target reads from a library built for another chain.

V gene TRBV13 combines with J gene TRBJ2-7; TRBD1 matches at 10 bases. The CDR3 loop spans 14 amino acids. Germline assignment: CDR1 PRHDT and CDR2 FYEKMQ (reference sequence). J was trimmed by 5 bases and V by 3 bases; bases with no gene match: 4. The CDR3 is CASSLRGQGDEQYF. Written as DNA, the CDR3 is TGTGCCAGCAGCTTGAGAGGACAGGGGGACGAGCAGTACTTC.

The chain employs TRBV4-3 and TRBJ2-1, with TRBD2 matching 9 bases. CDR1 and CDR2 from the germline V gene are LGHNA and YSLEER. V shed 4 bases and J 6 bases; nucleotides not matched to a gene: 7. The CDR3 runs to 15 residues. The CDR3, as DNA: TGCGCCAGCAGCCTGGGACTAGCACAATTCAATGAGCAGTTCTTC. Its protein is CASSLGLAQFNEQFF.

This clonotype has a handful of counts. This sequence joins TRBV27 and TRBJ2-2; D gene unclear. Per germline, CDR1 MNHEY and CDR2 SMNVEV (reference sequence). The length of the CDR3 is 13 residues. With 4 bases removed from V and 1 base from J, the gap between germline ends came to 4 bases. In DNA form, the CDR3 reads TGTGCCAGCAGTTCCCAGAACACCGGGGAGCTGTTTTTT. This codes for CASSSQNTGELFF.

This clonotype appeared a few times. The chain links TRBV19 to TRBJ2-5; D tentatively reads TRBD1 or TRBD2 (6 bases each). Per germline, CDR1 LNHDA and CDR2 SQIVND (reference sequence). The CDR3 loop spans 15 amino acids. V was shortened by 3 bases and J by 2 bases, with 13 bases between the two germline ends. The CDR3 loop reads CASSMGGHGQETQYF. CDR3 DNA: TGTGCCAGTAGTATGGGGGGACATGGTCAAGAGACCCAGTACTTC.

The chain has TRBV9 and TRBJ2-3; D uncertain. The CDR3 spans 13 residues. The V and J ends lost 2 bases and 1 base respectively, with 5 bases between them. The germline V gene has CDR1 SGDLS and CDR2 YYNGEE. This chain's CDR3 is CASSVGGTDTQYF. CDR3 DNA: TGTGCCAGCAGCGTTGGAGGCACAGATACGCAGTATTTT.

This chain uses TRBV6-2 or TRBV6-3 with TRBJ2-1; tentatively, D is TRBD2 (7 bases). This CDR3 has 15 residues. Germline V CDR1 and CDR2: MNHEY, SVGEGT. V shed 6 bases and J shed 7 bases, with 19 bases lying between them. The CDR3 DNA follows: TGTGCCAGCAGCCGAACCCGGACTAGGGGGAATGAGCAGTTCTTC. Its translation: CASSRTRTRGNEQFF.

The chain joins TRBV20-1 to TRBJ2-6, with 12 bases lining up with TRBD1. From germline, CDR1 is DFQATT and CDR2 SNEGSKA (reference sequence). This CDR3 comprises 17 residues. After removal of 1 base from V and 4 bases from J, the junction contained 5 bases not matched to a gene. In nucleotides, the CDR3 is TGCAGTGCTAGAGCCGGGACAGGGGGCTCAGGGGCCAACGTCCTGACTTTC. This codes for CSARAGTGGSGANVLTF.

V usage is TRBV5-1 and J usage is TRBJ2-1; 9 nucleotides match TRBD2. CDR1 and CDR2 from the germline V gene are SGHRS and YFSETQ. This CDR3 spans 15 amino acids. J was trimmed by 3 bases and V by 4 bases; bases with no gene match: 5. This CDR3 reads CASSTFSGSYNEQFF. CDR3 DNA sequence: TGCGCCAGCAGCACTTTTAGCGGGAGCTACAATGAGCAGTTCTTC.

V is TRBV29-1 and J is TRBJ2-3, with D possibly being TRBD2 (5 bases). The V and J ends lost 7 bases and 9 bases respectively, with 17 bases between them. The CDR3 consists of 12 residues. Germline values: CDR1 SQVTM, CDR2 ANQGSEA. The CDR3 loop is CSARGDGPTQYF. The CDR3 nucleotides read TGCAGCGCCCGGGGAGATGGACCGACGCAGTATTTT.

The table lists this clonotype with a few counts. This chain uses TRBV14 with TRBJ2-2, with D possibly TRBD2 on 5 matching bases. The CDR3 is 15 amino acids. V lost 4 bases and J lost 1, with 10 bases in between. Germline-derived CDR1 and CDR2 are SGHDN and FVKESK. CDR3 nucleotides: TGTGCCAGCAGCCGGTCCGGGGTGAACACCGGGGAGCTGTTTTTT. Protein: CASSRSGVNTGELFF.

This clonotype was observed a few times. V usage is TRBV6-6 and J usage is TRBJ2-1; either TRBD1 or TRBD2 may supply D (6 bases each). The CDR3 extends over 12 amino acids. CDR1 is MNHNY, CDR2 SVGAGI, per germline (reference sequence). V lost 8 bases, J lost 8 bases, and 13 bases lay in between. The CDR3 bases are TGTGCCAGCCAACTGGGGGGCGATGAGCAGTTCTTC. This codes for CASQLGGDEQFF.

By proportion, this clonotype is large. Germline and junction disagree at one end, which may indicate a read error. The rearrangement joins TRBV7-7 to TRBJ2-5, with 7 bases lining up with TRBD2. Germline CDR1 SSHAT, CDR2 FNYEAQ (reference sequence). The CDR3 totals 15 residues. The CDR3 reads CASSLEVAGDETQYF. CDR3 nucleotides: TGTGCTAGCAGCTTAGAAGTTGCGGGGGATGAGACCCAGTACTTC.

This clonotype has a handful of counts. The V gene is TRBV6-2 or TRBV6-3, the J gene TRBJ2-1; 11 bases align to TRBD2. V was clipped by 6 bases and J by 1 base; unmatched bases: 5. The germline CDR1 and CDR2 sequences are MNHEY and SVGEGT. This CDR3 has 16 amino acids. The CDR3 here is CASRAIAGGSYNEQFF. CDR3 sequence (DNA): TGTGCCAGCAGGGCGATAGCGGGAGGGTCCTACAATGAGCAGTTCTTC.

The chain recombines TRBV7-9 with TRBJ2-1; possibly TRBD1 for D (5 bases). Between the trimmed V and J ends, which lost 4 bases and 4 bases, there was a span of 14 bases. The CDR3 covers 15 residues. Germline loops: CDR1 SEHNR, CDR2 FQNEAQ (reference sequence). The CDR3: CASSSAARQYNEQFF. The CDR3 DNA follows: TGTGCCAGCAGCTCCGCCGCGAGACAGTACAATGAGCAGTTCTTC.

This chain joins TRBV11-2 and TRBJ2-5, with D possibly matching TRBD1 (6 bases). V was shortened by 3 bases and J by 3 bases, with 8 bases between the two germline ends. The CDR3 is made up of 13 amino acids. The germline V gene has CDR1 SGHAT and CDR2 FQNNGV. This CDR3 is CASSFAGEETQYF. Here the CDR3 DNA reads TGTGCCAGCAGCTTCGCAGGGGAAGAGACCCAGTACTTC.

This chain joins TRBV14 and TRBJ2-3; perhaps TRBD2 as D (5 bases). Per germline, CDR1 SGHDN and CDR2 FVKESK. This CDR3 comprises 14 residues. V lost 1 base to trimming and J lost 0 bases, with 5 bases between them. The DNA for the CDR3 is TGTGCCAGCAGCCAAGCGGGGAGCACAGATACGCAGTATTTT. Amino acids: CASSQAGSTDTQYF.

In this sample, this clonotype turned up a few times. The chain joins TRBV3-1 to TRBJ2-2; D tentatively reads TRBD1 or TRBD2 (6 bases each). The V end lost 5 bases, the J end lost 5 bases, and 15 bases lay between the germline ends. The CDR3 is made up of 15 amino acids. CDR1 is LGHDT and CDR2 is YNNKEL in the germline V gene (reference sequence). In nucleotides, the CDR3 is TGTGCCAGCAGCAGTAGCGGAGGGGGAACCGGGGAGCTGTTTTTT. Translating it yields CASSSSGGGTGELFF.

This sequence joins TRBV20-1 and TRBJ2-7; perhaps TRBD2 as D (6 bases). The CDR3 spans 14 residues. V was cut by 4 bases and J by 2 bases, with 15 bases left in between. Germline V CDR1 and CDR2: DFQATT, SNEGSKA (reference sequence). CDR3 nucleotides: TGCAGTGCTATCGGAGGGACCCCCACCTACGAGCAGTACTTC. This encodes CSAIGGTPTYEQYF.

This clonotype was seen a few times. The J gene is TRBJ2-7, the V gene TRBV7-2; TRBD1 might be the D (6 bases). This CDR3 comprises 16 residues. Germline V gives CDR1 SGHTA, CDR2 FQGNSA. The V end was cut by 5 bases, the J end by 3 bases, with 20 bases between. CDR3 sequence reads: CASSIDGAGQSYEQYF. The CDR3 coding sequence is TGTGCCAGCAGCATCGATGGCGCCGGACAGAGCTACGAGCAGTACTTC. The variable domain in full, with the rest retrieved from reference TRBV7-2 and TRBJ2-7, is GAGVSQSPSNKVTEKGKDVELRCDPISGHTALYWYRQSLGQGLEFLIYFQGNSAPDKSGLPSDRFSAERTGGSVSTLTIQRTQQEDSAVYLCASSIDGAGQSYEQYFGPGTRLTVT.

The gene calls are TRBV6-1 and TRBJ2-3, with D possibly matching TRBD2 (7 bases). Trimming cost V 8 bases and J 6 bases, with 15 bases left between them. Germline CDR1 is MNHNS and CDR2 is SASEGT. The CDR3 runs 13 residues. CDR3 bases: TGTGCCAGCCTCCCCGGGGGGCCTGATACGCAGTATTTT. As protein: CASLPGGPDTQYF.

The V gene is TRBV5-1, the J gene TRBJ2-7, with D possibly matching TRBD1 (7 bases). V was clipped by 2 bases and J by 6 bases, with 9 bases between them. There are 12 residues in the CDR3. Germline V gives CDR1 SGHRS, CDR2 YFSETQ. CDR3 sequence: CASSFQGGEQYF. The CDR3 bases are TGCGCCAGCAGCTTTCAGGGGGGCGAGCAGTACTTC.